Listed below are T cell receptor beta chains from one sample, sequenced in a study of cytomegalovirus exposure and HLA in healthy donors. This table comes from immunoSEQ multiplex PCR, and its TCRdb copy is limited to in-frame clones, with some not included. The sample yields approximately 120,000 clones, 94% seen once. The sample taken for sequencing was PBMCs. The receptors derive from a young woman in good health and CMV-seronegative. Both conserved end residues are part of each CDR3. The D gene is left open where the match is weak. Expanded clones are given a class, and other clones once, few, many or no size at all.

J gene: TRBJ1-2
clone size: NA
D gene: NA
V gene: TRBV5-4
CDR3 protein: CASKLSQIGGAYGYTF
CDR3 DNA: TGTGCCAGCAAGCTTAGCCAGATCGGGGGGGCTTATGGCTACACCTTC

J gene: TRBJ2-1
clone size: NA
D gene: NA
V gene: TRBV5-4
CDR3 protein: CASSSAVTRSSYNEQFF
CDR3 DNA: TGTGCCAGCAGCTCAGCCGTTACTAGGAGCTCCTACAATGAGCAGTTCTTC

J gene: TRBJ2-1
clone size: NA
D gene: NA
V gene: TRBV5-1
CDR3 protein: CASSLSEYNEQFF
CDR3 DNA: TGCGCCAGCAGCCTGAGTGAATACAATGAGCAGTTCTTC

J gene: TRBJ1-6
clone size: NA
D gene: TRBD1
V gene: TRBV5-1
CDR3 protein: CASSLEQGGVSSPLHF
CDR3 DNA: TGCGCCAGCAGCTTGGAACAGGGGGGTGTGAGTTCACCCCTCCACTTT

J gene: TRBJ1-5
clone size: NA
D gene: NA
V gene: TRBV19
CDR3 protein: CASSIWAAGPQHF
CDR3 DNA: TGTGCCAGTAGTATCTGGGCCGCCGGGCCCCAGCATTTT

J gene: TRBJ2-2
clone size: once
D gene: NA
V gene: TRBV19
CDR3 protein: CASSARTANTGELFF
CDR3 DNA: TGTGCCAGTAGTGCGCGGACAGCGAACACCGGGGAGCTGTTTTTT

J gene: TRBJ1-2
clone size: NA
D gene: TRBD1
V gene: TRBV9
CDR3 protein: CASSTLDRVNYGYTF
CDR3 DNA: TGTGCCAGCAGCACCCTCGACAGGGTGAACTATGGCTACACCTTC

J gene: TRBJ1-2
clone size: few
D gene: NA
V gene: TRBV7-2
CDR3 protein: CASSPTDTGYTF
CDR3 DNA: TGTGCCAGCAGCCCGACGGACACTGGCTACACCTTC

J gene: TRBJ2-5
clone size: NA
D gene: NA
V gene: TRBV2
CDR3 protein: CASSEEVVAQETQYF
CDR3 DNA: TGTGCCAGCAGTGAAGAAGTGGTAGCGCAAGAGACCCAGTACTTC

J gene: TRBJ2-2
clone size: NA
D gene: NA
V gene: TRBV6-4
CDR3 protein: CASRVGQNTGELFF
CDR3 DNA: TGTGCCAGCAGAGTGGGACAGAACACCGGGGAGCTGTTTTTT

J gene: TRBJ1-1
clone size: NA
D gene: TRBD1
V gene: TRBV6-5
CDR3 protein: CASSWGQLNTEAFF
CDR3 DNA: TGTGCCAGCAGCTGGGGACAGCTGAACACTGAAGCTTTCTTT

J gene: TRBJ2-1
clone size: NA
D gene: NA
V gene: TRBV10-3
CDR3 protein: CAMALSSYNEQFF
CDR3 DNA: TGTGCCATGGCTCTCAGCTCCTACAATGAGCAGTTCTTC

J gene: TRBJ2-1
clone size: NA
D gene: NA
V gene: TRBV5-6
CDR3 protein: CASSLPEYNEQFF
CDR3 DNA: TGTGCCAGCAGCTTGCCCGAGTACAATGAGCAGTTCTTC

J gene: TRBJ2-1
clone size: NA
D gene: NA
V gene: TRBV27
CDR3 protein: CASSPDTGYNEQFF
CDR3 DNA: TGTGCCAGCAGTCCGGACACCGGATACAATGAGCAGTTCTTC

J gene: TRBJ1-5
clone size: NA
D gene: TRBD1
V gene: TRBV4-1
CDR3 protein: CASSRSGTGSNQPQHF
CDR3 DNA: TGCGCCAGCAGCCGATCCGGGACAGGCAGCAATCAGCCCCAGCATTTT

J gene: TRBJ2-5
clone size: NA
D gene: TRBD1
V gene: TRBV28
CDR3 protein: CASSSGQGLQETQYF
CDR3 DNA: TGTGCCAGCAGTTCAGGACAGGGGCTACAAGAGACCCAGTACTTC

J gene: TRBJ2-1
clone size: NA
D gene: TRBD1
V gene: TRBV6-4
CDR3 protein: CASSDSGKQGSRGEQFF
CDR3 DNA: TGTGCCAGCAGTGACTCGGGGAAACAGGGGAGTCGAGGTGAGCAGTTCTTC

J gene: TRBJ2-3
clone size: once
D gene: NA
V gene: TRBV9
CDR3 protein: CASSLGLADTDTQYF
CDR3 DNA: TGTGCCAGCAGCCTTGGCCTGGCGGACACAGATACGCAGTATTTT

J gene: TRBJ2-2
clone size: NA
D gene: NA
V gene: TRBV7-2
CDR3 protein: CASSFFISNTGELFF
CDR3 DNA: TGTGCCAGCAGCTTCTTTATCTCGAACACCGGGGAGCTGTTTTTT

J gene: TRBJ2-3
clone size: NA
D gene: NA
V gene: TRBV27
CDR3 protein: CASSFRHTSTDTQYF
CDR3 DNA: TGTGCCAGCAGTTTCCGCCACACCTCCACAGATACGCAGTATTTT